Listed below are T cell receptor beta chains from one sample, sequenced in a study of regulatory T cells in long-lasting Graves disease. A single record per CDR3 protein comes from TCRdb applying MiXCR to the multiplex PCR reads. The profile shows about 470,000 distinct CDR3 sequences, more than 13% of them singletons. The same specimen was also included in a second study, on T cells in Graves' hyperthyroidism and ophthalmopathy.

This material consisted of peripheral blood mononuclear cells (PBMCs), taken at new diagnosis, from a patient treated with antithyroid drugs. The source is a woman aged 25 to 39 with Graves disease. Both conserved end residues are part of each CDR3. Expanded clones are given a class, and other clones once, few, many or no size at all.

clone_size v_call cdr3_aa
. TRBV27 CASRGISGELFF
few TRBV6-5 CASSYSSGSNYGYTF
. TRBV9 CASSVGTSEQETQYF
. TRBV10-3 CAISPGAGRAANEQFF
many TRBV20-1 CSASPSGRGGTDTQYF
many TRBV3-1 CASRAGQGSTIYNEQFF
few TRBV30 CAWIAGTRDNEQFF
few TRBV15 CATSRVQGSNQPQHF
. TRBV19 CASSRGDHLKTQYF
many TRBV6-5 CASSSAGSWANVLTF
. TRBV10-3 CAIGEEQYF
many TRBV10-3 CAIRDGQTYEQYF
many TRBV6-2/TRBV6-3 CASRSRDTLYQPQHF
. TRBV24-1 CATRGPSPSYNEQFF
many TRBV5-1 CASSLGRGLAGLSVNEQFF
many TRBV6-1 CASSETSGVIQETQYF
many TRBV12-3/TRBV12-4 CASSLARGGRETQYF
many TRBV3-1 CASRKREGYNEQFF
many TRBV5-1 CASSPQGLLGDTQYF
many TRBV27 CASSLSGGWGSNTGELFF
many TRBV7-2 CASSLGPGGEKLFF
. TRBV5-6 CASSGDRLYEQYF
many TRBV11-3 CASSFGSTDTQYF
many TRBV24-1 CATPQDLRQALKAFF
many TRBV30 CAWSPPSVNIQYF
many TRBV20-1 CSARRGGSGANVLTF
many TRBV3-1 CASSQDPGGTDTQYF
many TRBV29-1 CSALRQGATGELFF
many TRBV6-1 CASSESVVGGANTGELFF
many TRBV7-3 CASSPEGATSATDTQYF
many TRBV7-9 CASGRGSYEQYF
. TRBV10-3 CAISESGRGNTGELFF
few TRBV7-3 CASSSGTSGIDTQYF
many TRBV7-9 CASSLSGGIKDGELFF
. TRBV11-2 CASSQGDPQLSEQYF
many TRBV12-3/TRBV12-4 CASSSTELELETQYF
many TRBV5-1 CASSPSQGHSYGYTF